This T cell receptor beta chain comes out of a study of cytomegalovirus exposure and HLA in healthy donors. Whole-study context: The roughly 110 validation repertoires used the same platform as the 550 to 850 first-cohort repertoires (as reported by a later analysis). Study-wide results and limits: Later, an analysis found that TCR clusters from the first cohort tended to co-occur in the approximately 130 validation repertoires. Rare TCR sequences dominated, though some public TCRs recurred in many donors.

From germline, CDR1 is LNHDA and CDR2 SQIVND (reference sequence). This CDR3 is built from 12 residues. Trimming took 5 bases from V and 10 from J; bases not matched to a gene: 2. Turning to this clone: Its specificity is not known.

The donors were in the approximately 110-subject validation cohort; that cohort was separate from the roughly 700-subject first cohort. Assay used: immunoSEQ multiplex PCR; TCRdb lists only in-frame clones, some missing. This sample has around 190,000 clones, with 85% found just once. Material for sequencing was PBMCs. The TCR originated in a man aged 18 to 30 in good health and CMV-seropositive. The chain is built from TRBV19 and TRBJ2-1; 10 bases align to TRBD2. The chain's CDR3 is CASSPGLAEQFF. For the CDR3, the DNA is TGTGCCAGTAGTCCGGGACTAGCGGAGCAGTTCTTC.